The 8 T cell receptor beta chains below come from one sample, sequenced in a study of T cell responses to AZD1222 COVID-19 vaccine. Sequencing used immunoSEQ multiplex PCR; TCRdb keeps in-frame clones, though not all of them. Of 75,000 to 100,000 clones in the sample, 90% are singletons; the top ten hold 8.4%. Sequences were derived from peripheral blood, sampled on day 0 of AZD1222 vaccination. The receptors here all came from an adult in good health.

The DNA for the CDR3 is TGTGCCAGTAGTATAGCAGGGGAGGACTATGGCTACACCTTC. Its translation is CASSIAGEDYGYTF. V gene TRBV19 combines with J gene TRBJ1-2, with D possibly TRBD1 on 6 matching bases. Trimming took off 1 base at V and 3 bases at J, with 9 bases between the two ends. Germline CDR1 and CDR2: LNHDA and SQIVND (reference sequence). CDR3 length: 14 residues.

The chain is built from TRBV12-3 or TRBV12-4 and TRBJ2-7; 7 bases are shared with TRBD1. Germline trimming cut 8 bases from V and 2 bases from J; bases unmatched to any gene: 6. The CDR3 has 13 amino acids. The CDR3 spells CASSPGQPYEQYF. The CDR3 DNA follows: TGTGCCAGCTCACCGGGACAGCCCTACGAGCAGTACTTC.

V usage is TRBV9 and J usage is TRBJ1-6; 9 bases are shared with TRBD1. The V gene's germline CDR1 is SGDLS and CDR2 YYNGEE. CDR3 size: 14 residues. Unmatched junction bases numbered 6, after V lost 5 bases and J lost 9 bases. This CDR3 reads CASRPGQGASPLHF. The CDR3 DNA follows: TGTGCCAGCAGGCCGGGACAGGGTGCTTCACCCCTCCACTTT.

The V gene is TRBV5-5, the J gene TRBJ1-4; D is possibly TRBD1 (6 bases). V lost 1 base, J lost 7 bases, and 11 bases lay in between. From germline, CDR1 is SGHKS and CDR2 YYEKEE (reference sequence). The CDR3 covers 14 residues. CDR3 sequence: CASSLTGIGEKLFF. In DNA, the CDR3 is TGTGCCAGCAGCTTGACAGGGATTGGTGAAAAACTGTTTTTT.

A single count supports this clone. The chain recombines TRBV10-3 with TRBJ2-7; 7 nucleotides match TRBD1. Germline V gives CDR1 ENHRY, CDR2 SYGVKD. Trimming removed 6 bases from V and 3 bases from J; junction bases left unmatched: 8. This CDR3 spans 14 amino acids. For the CDR3, the DNA is TGTGCCATCAGGTCCACCGGGACAGTCTACGAGCAGTACTTC. Amino acid sequence: CAIRSTGTVYEQYF.

This clone was seen more than once but under ten times. The chain links TRBV9 to TRBJ2-2, with 8 bases aligning to TRBD1. J was trimmed by 4 bases and V by 3 bases; bases with no gene match: 5. The CDR3 has 15 amino acids. Germline V gene data show CDR1 as SGDLS and CDR2 as YYNGEE. CDR3 DNA sequence: TGTGCCAGCAGCGGACGACAGGGGACCACCGGGGAGCTGTTTTTT. Amino acid sequence: CASSGRQGTTGELFF.

V usage is TRBV2 and J usage is TRBJ2-5; D gene unclear. Germline loops: CDR1 SNHLY, CDR2 FYNNEI. The V end lost 7 bases, the J end lost 4 bases, and 16 bases lay between the germline ends. This CDR3 is built from 14 residues. The CDR3 loop is CASIETLVGETQYF. The CDR3 DNA is TGTGCCAGCATCGAGACTCTCGTAGGAGAGACCCAGTACTTC.

The genes are TRBV4-2 and TRBJ1-4; 8 bases fit TRBD1. Losses at the gene ends were 3 bases for V and 7 bases for J; bases not matched to a gene: 7. CDR3 length: 15 residues. Germline CDR1 reads LGHNA; CDR2 reads YNFKEQ. The CDR3 DNA is TGTGCCAGCAGCCAGAGGACAGGGTTAGGTGAAAAACTGTTTTTT. This encodes CASSQRTGLGEKLFF.